This TCR beta chain was obtained from a study of control samples from healthy donors and cancer patients (dated by TCRdb to about 2020). At the junction V is shortened by 6 bases and J by 5 bases, with 17 bases in between. CDR1 and CDR2 are read off the germline V gene (reference sequence) as MNHEY and SMNVEV. The CDR3 sequence holds 15 residues, the cysteine and phenylalanine included. Of all the DNA, just the CDR3 is kept, 45 bases in frame from base 1. In the case of this clone: Its antigen target is currently unknown. No base quality values were provided; no much bigger clone lies one nucleotide off.

Preparation of the library involved the immunoSEQ multiplex PCR assay. What TCRdb holds here is the immuneACCESS table cut down to in-frame rearrangements. Part of the clones is not present; checked against another copy, under half of the missing clones reflect an unresolved V gene, and the others are unexplained. This sample gives about 130,000 clones in total; approximately 90% of them show up just once. Roughly 3.1% of the sample is in the top ten clones. Sequenced material: blood. The chain uses TRBV27 and TRBJ2-1; the D element could tentatively be TRBD1 or TRBD2, as 5 bases agree for each. This clonotype was sampled from a man aged 45 to 65 in good health. The CDR3 here reads CASRGTGGLHNEQFF. The base sequence is TGTGCCAGCAGGGGGACGGGTGGTTTGCACAATGAGCAGTTCTTC.